These T cell receptor beta chains were read from a single sample in a study of blood T cell repertoires in COVID-19. Produced via immunoSEQ multiplex PCR; TCRdb's table is partial and in-frame only. The data show 450,000 to 500,000 clones, 80% to 90% seen once. Sequencing was performed on peripheral blood. These receptors were taken from a human donor in a cohort sampled during active COVID-19. Each CDR3 is given with its conserved first and last residue. A D gene is named only where the DNA matches it firmly. The size field is filled for only some rows; it gives once, few, many or a size class.

V gene: TRBV7-2; CDR3 length: 14; J gene: TRBJ1-2; clone size: -; D gene: TRBD1; CDR3 DNA: TGTGCCAGCAGCTTAGAGAAGGGGGCCTATGGCTACACCTTC; CDR3 protein: CASSLEKGAYGYTF
V gene: TRBV15; CDR3 length: 16; J gene: TRBJ1-4; clone size: -; D gene: TRBD1; CDR3 DNA: TGTGCCACCAGCAGAGATCGGGACAGGGGTACGGAAAAACTGTTTTTT; CDR3 protein: CATSRDRDRGTEKLFF
V gene: TRBV30; CDR3 length: 15; J gene: TRBJ1-5; clone size: once; D gene: -; CDR3 DNA: TGTGCCTGGAGCATGGACCGGGGGGTTAATCAGCCCCAGCATTTT; CDR3 protein: CAWSMDRGVNQPQHF
V gene: TRBV14; CDR3 length: 15; J gene: TRBJ2-7; clone size: -; D gene: -; CDR3 DNA: TGTGCCAGCAGCCCCCTCGGGCAGGGCAGGTACGAGCAGTACTTC; CDR3 protein: CASSPLGQGRYEQYF
V gene: TRBV29-1; CDR3 length: 10; J gene: TRBJ2-1; clone size: -; D gene: -; CDR3 DNA: TGCAGCGTTCGGGTGGATGAGCAGTTCTTC; CDR3 protein: CSVRVDEQFF
V gene: TRBV5-1; CDR3 length: 15; J gene: TRBJ1-1; clone size: -; D gene: TRBD1; CDR3 DNA: TGCGCCAGCAGCGGAGGACAGGGCCCGGGCACTGAAGCTTTCTTT; CDR3 protein: CASSGGQGPGTEAFF
V gene: TRBV19; CDR3 length: 19; J gene: TRBJ2-1; clone size: few; D gene: TRBD2; CDR3 DNA: TGTGCCAGTAGTATAGGGGCCTCTGGCGGGAGGATGACCTACAATGAGCAGTTCTTC; CDR3 protein: CASSIGASGGRMTYNEQFF
V gene: TRBV5-5; CDR3 length: 14; J gene: TRBJ2-5; clone size: -; D gene: TRBD2; CDR3 DNA: TGTGCCAGCAGCTTGGGGACTAGTAGGGAGACCCAGTACTTC; CDR3 protein: CASSLGTSRETQYF
V gene: TRBV7-9; CDR3 length: 16; J gene: TRBJ2-2; clone size: -; D gene: TRBD1; CDR3 DNA: TGTGCCAGCAGCTTAGGACAGGGAGAGAACACCGGGGAGCTGTTTTTT; CDR3 protein: CASSLGQGENTGELFF
V gene: TRBV9; CDR3 length: 15; J gene: TRBJ1-4; clone size: -; D gene: TRBD1; CDR3 DNA: TGTGCCAGCAGCGAAAGCGGACAGGCCCCCGAAAAACTGTTTTTT; CDR3 protein: CASSESGQAPEKLFF
V gene: TRBV9; CDR3 length: 15; J gene: TRBJ1-1; clone size: few; D gene: -; CDR3 DNA: TGTGCCAGCAGCGTGTTACAGGGCCAGAACACTGAAGCTTTCTTT; CDR3 protein: CASSVLQGQNTEAFF
V gene: TRBV5-6; CDR3 length: 13; J gene: TRBJ1-1; clone size: -; D gene: TRBD1; CDR3 DNA: TGTGCCAGCAGCCAGATTTTGACAGGGGTGGCTTTCTTT; CDR3 protein: CASSQILTGVAFF
V gene: TRBV19; CDR3 length: 14; J gene: TRBJ2-3; clone size: -; D gene: TRBD1; CDR3 DNA: TGTGCCAGTAGTAGAACAGGGGGGACAGATACGCAGTATTTT; CDR3 protein: CASSRTGGTDTQYF
V gene: TRBV7-3; CDR3 length: 13; J gene: TRBJ1-1; clone size: -; D gene: -; CDR3 DNA: TGTGCCAGCAGCTTCTACCGGGACACTGAAGCTTTCTTT; CDR3 protein: CASSFYRDTEAFF
V gene: TRBV10-3; CDR3 length: 16; J gene: TRBJ1-5; clone size: -; D gene: -; CDR3 DNA: TGTGCCATCAGTGAGTCCGGGGGAGAAGGCTATCAGCCCCAGCATTTT; CDR3 protein: CAISESGGEGYQPQHF
V gene: TRBV24-1; CDR3 length: 13; J gene: TRBJ2-7; clone size: -; D gene: -; CDR3 DNA: TGTGCCACCAGTGAGCCAGACAGCTACGAGCAGTACTTC; CDR3 protein: CATSEPDSYEQYF
V gene: TRBV6-5; CDR3 length: 14; J gene: TRBJ1-5; clone size: -; D gene: TRBD1; CDR3 DNA: TGTGCCAGCTGTCACAGGGGGCGGAATCAGCCCCAGCATTTT; CDR3 protein: CASCHRGRNQPQHF
V gene: TRBV5-1; CDR3 length: 14; J gene: TRBJ2-1; clone size: -; D gene: -; CDR3 DNA: TGCGCCAGCAGGAAAGAGAGCTCCTACAATGAGCAGTTCTTC; CDR3 protein: CASRKESSYNEQFF
V gene: TRBV29-1; CDR3 length: 15; J gene: TRBJ2-1; clone size: -; D gene: TRBD2; CDR3 DNA: TGCAGCGTTGATGGTTCGTCTAGCGGTGGGAATGAGCAGTTCTTC; CDR3 protein: CSVDGSSSGGNEQFF
V gene: TRBV5-1; CDR3 length: 14; J gene: TRBJ2-7; clone size: -; D gene: TRBD1; CDR3 DNA: TGCGCCAGCAGCTCCGTGACAGGGGCCTACGAGCAGTACTTC; CDR3 protein: CASSSVTGAYEQYF
V gene: TRBV7-2; CDR3 length: 15; J gene: TRBJ1-2; clone size: few; D gene: TRBD1; CDR3 DNA: TGTGCCAGCAGCCCTAGGACAGGGCCGAGGGATGGCTACACCTTC; CDR3 protein: CASSPRTGPRDGYTF
V gene: TRBV7-7; CDR3 length: 15; J gene: TRBJ2-1; clone size: -; D gene: TRBD2; CDR3 DNA: TGTGCTAGCAGCTTATTGGCTAGCGGGGTCAATGAGCAGTTCTTC; CDR3 protein: CASSLLASGVNEQFF
V gene: TRBV5-1; CDR3 length: 16; J gene: TRBJ2-3; clone size: -; D gene: -; CDR3 DNA: TGCGCCAGCAGCTTGGTCCCTAGCGTTAGCACAGATACGCAGTATTTT; CDR3 protein: CASSLVPSVSTDTQYF
V gene: TRBV12-3/TRBV12-4; CDR3 length: 13; J gene: TRBJ2-3; clone size: -; D gene: TRBD2; CDR3 DNA: TGTGCCAGCAAGGGACTAGCCTTAGATACGCAGTATTTT; CDR3 protein: CASKGLALDTQYF
V gene: TRBV9; CDR3 length: 13; J gene: TRBJ1-1; clone size: few; D gene: -; CDR3 DNA: TGTGCCAGCAGCTTCATACAGGACACTGAAGCTTTCTTT; CDR3 protein: CASSFIQDTEAFF
V gene: TRBV14; CDR3 length: 14; J gene: TRBJ1-2; clone size: -; D gene: -; CDR3 DNA: TGTGCCAGCAGCCAAGCGAGGCTTAACTATGGCTACACCTTC; CDR3 protein: CASSQARLNYGYTF
V gene: TRBV5-1; CDR3 length: 16; J gene: TRBJ2-3; clone size: -; D gene: TRBD2; CDR3 DNA: TGCGCCAGCAGCCCCGGGACTAGCGGGAGCACAGATACGCAGTATTTT; CDR3 protein: CASSPGTSGSTDTQYF
V gene: TRBV7-9; CDR3 length: 16; J gene: TRBJ1-1; clone size: -; D gene: TRBD1; CDR3 DNA: TGTGCCAGCAGCCATCCAGGGGGCGGGATTCTCACTGAAGCTTTCTTT; CDR3 protein: CASSHPGGGILTEAFF
V gene: TRBV24-1; CDR3 length: 15; J gene: TRBJ2-3; clone size: -; D gene: TRBD1; CDR3 DNA: TGTGCCACCAGTTACCAACAGGGGGCTGGGGATACGCAGTATTTT; CDR3 protein: CATSYQQGAGDTQYF
V gene: TRBV3-1/TRBV3-2; CDR3 length: 19; J gene: TRBJ2-5; clone size: -; D gene: TRBD2; CDR3 DNA: TGTGCCAGCAGCCAAGGCCCGAGGGCTAGCGGGAGCGAGAGAGAGACCCAGTACTTC; CDR3 protein: CASSQGPRASGSERETQYF
V gene: TRBV27; CDR3 length: 16; J gene: TRBJ2-7; clone size: -; D gene: TRBD1; CDR3 DNA: TGTGCCAGCAGTCGCACTCCGGGACAGGGATATTACGAGCAGTACTTC; CDR3 protein: CASSRTPGQGYYEQYF
V gene: TRBV7-8; CDR3 length: 19; J gene: TRBJ2-5; clone size: -; D gene: TRBD1; CDR3 DNA: TGTGCCAGCAGCTTAGGGGACAGGGCGGAGCGTGGCGGGTCGGAGACCCAGTACTTC; CDR3 protein: CASSLGDRAERGGSETQYF
V gene: TRBV19; CDR3 length: 15; J gene: TRBJ1-2; clone size: -; D gene: -; CDR3 DNA: TGTGCCAGTAGTATCCACTCTCCCCCCGGGTATGGCTACACCTTC; CDR3 protein: CASSIHSPPGYGYTF
V gene: TRBV28; CDR3 length: 13; J gene: TRBJ1-1; clone size: -; D gene: TRBD1; CDR3 DNA: TGTGCCAGCAGTTTAAACCCACAGGGGGTCTCTTTCTTT; CDR3 protein: CASSLNPQGVSFF
V gene: TRBV7-2; CDR3 length: 15; J gene: TRBJ1-5; clone size: -; D gene: TRBD1; CDR3 DNA: TGTGCCAGCAGCCCGGGACAGGGGGCGATTCAGCCCCAGCATTTT; CDR3 protein: CASSPGQGAIQPQHF
V gene: TRBV19; CDR3 length: 14; J gene: TRBJ2-5; clone size: few; D gene: -; CDR3 DNA: TGTGCCAGTAGTATAACGCAGGCCTCCGGGGCCCAGTACTTC; CDR3 protein: CASSITQASGAQYF
V gene: TRBV29-1; CDR3 length: 13; J gene: TRBJ2-3; clone size: -; D gene: -; CDR3 DNA: TGCAGCGTGGCGGACTCGCACGGTGGTACGCAGTATTTT; CDR3 protein: CSVADSHGGTQYF
V gene: TRBV12-5; CDR3 length: 13; J gene: TRBJ2-3; clone size: -; D gene: -; CDR3 DNA: TGTGCTAGTGGACCCAGGGGCGCAGATACGCAGTATTTT; CDR3 protein: CASGPRGADTQYF
V gene: TRBV18; CDR3 length: 14; J gene: TRBJ1-4; clone size: -; D gene: TRBD1; CDR3 DNA: TGTGCCAGCTCTCCGGACAGGGTAAATGAAAAACTGTTTTTT; CDR3 protein: CASSPDRVNEKLFF
V gene: TRBV7-6; CDR3 length: 15; J gene: TRBJ2-3; clone size: -; D gene: -; CDR3 DNA: TGTGCCAGCAGCCGTACAGGGTCAGGGGCAGATACGCAGTATTTT; CDR3 protein: CASSRTGSGADTQYF
V gene: TRBV7-2; CDR3 length: 16; J gene: TRBJ2-1; clone size: -; D gene: TRBD2; CDR3 DNA: TGTGCCAGCAGCTTATTCAAGGCGGGAGCGGGGAATGAGCAGTTCTTC; CDR3 protein: CASSLFKAGAGNEQFF
V gene: TRBV7-3; CDR3 length: 15; J gene: TRBJ2-7; clone size: -; D gene: TRBD1; CDR3 DNA: TGTGCCAGCAGCCCGGGACAGGGCCGGGTGAGCGAGCAGTACTTC; CDR3 protein: CASSPGQGRVSEQYF
V gene: TRBV19; CDR3 length: 14; J gene: TRBJ2-7; clone size: -; D gene: TRBD2; CDR3 DNA: TGTGCCAGTACCCCCGGGACTAGTGCTTACGAGCAGTACTTC; CDR3 protein: CASTPGTSAYEQYF
V gene: TRBV7-7; CDR3 length: 13; J gene: TRBJ2-5; clone size: -; D gene: TRBD2; CDR3 DNA: TGTGCTAGCGCGCGGGAGGGCATAGAGACCCAGTACTTC; CDR3 protein: CASAREGIETQYF
V gene: TRBV12-3/TRBV12-4; CDR3 length: 13; J gene: TRBJ1-3; clone size: -; D gene: -; CDR3 DNA: TGTGCCAGCAGTCAGTATAGGGGTGACACCATATATTTT; CDR3 protein: CASSQYRGDTIYF
V gene: TRBV29-1; CDR3 length: 14; J gene: TRBJ1-1; clone size: -; D gene: -; CDR3 DNA: TGCAGCGTTGGAGACAGTCCATTGAACACTGAAGCTTTCTTT; CDR3 protein: CSVGDSPLNTEAFF
V gene: TRBV27; CDR3 length: 15; J gene: TRBJ2-1; clone size: -; D gene: -; CDR3 DNA: TGTGCCAGCAGTCAACAGGGGGGGAAATACAATGAGCAGTTCTTC; CDR3 protein: CASSQQGGKYNEQFF
V gene: TRBV29-1; CDR3 length: 13; J gene: TRBJ1-1; clone size: -; D gene: -; CDR3 DNA: TGCAGCGTTGAAGCATCAGGGAGGAGTGAAGCTTTCTTT; CDR3 protein: CSVEASGRSEAFF
V gene: TRBV19; CDR3 length: 13; J gene: TRBJ1-1; clone size: -; D gene: TRBD1; CDR3 DNA: TGTGCCAGTAGTAACCCGGGGACAGTCGAAGCTTTCTTT; CDR3 protein: CASSNPGTVEAFF
V gene: TRBV5-5; CDR3 length: 15; J gene: TRBJ2-2; clone size: -; D gene: TRBD1; CDR3 DNA: TGTGCCAGCAGCTGGACAGGGGGTGACACCGGGGAGCTGTTTTTT; CDR3 protein: CASSWTGGDTGELFF
V gene: TRBV30; CDR3 length: 14; J gene: TRBJ2-2; clone size: -; D gene: TRBD1; CDR3 DNA: TGTGCCTGGATGGACAGGGGCTACACCGGGGAGCTGTTTTTT; CDR3 protein: CAWMDRGYTGELFF